The rows below give T cell receptor beta chains drawn from one sample of a study of blood T cell repertoires in COVID-19. TCRdb's copy holds only in-frame clones and misses some; the assay was immunoSEQ multiplex PCR. The table lists some 260,000 clones, around 90% of them singletons, with 10% in the top ten. Sequenced: peripheral blood. These receptors all stem from a woman between 65 and 79 years old with COVID-19, enrolled during active disease. The CDR3 runs from the conserved cysteine through the conserved F or W. The D gene is left open where the match is weak. Clone size, where shown, is once, few, many, or a class for clones that have expanded.

TRBJ2-1,.,TRBV6-5,.,TGTGCCAGCAGACACAGGGTAAATGAGCAGTTCTTC,CASRHRVNEQFF
TRBJ1-2,.,TRBV2,.,TGTGCCAGCAGTGTACGTCCCGGGACTGGGACTCGTGGCTACACCTTC,CASSVRPGTGTRGYTF
TRBJ2-7,TRBD2,TRBV7-2,.,TGTGCCAGCAGCTTAGGGGGAGGGGAAACCTACGAGCAGTACTTC,CASSLGGGETYEQYF
TRBJ1-5,.,TRBV6-2/TRBV6-3,.,TGTGCCAGCAGTCCCGGGACACTTTATCAGCCCCAGCATTTT,CASSPGTLYQPQHF
TRBJ1-6,TRBD1,TRBV9,.,TGTGCCAGCAAAACGGGACAGACTAATTCACCCCTCCACTTT,CASKTGQTNSPLHF
TRBJ2-3,TRBD2,TRBV11-2,.,TGTGCCAGCAGCTTAGGGACTAGCGGGAGTTCAGGGATGTCAGATACGCAGTATTTT,CASSLGTSGSSGMSDTQYF
TRBJ2-1,TRBD2,TRBV7-2,.,TGTGCCAGCAGCCAGACGAGACTAGCGGACAATGAGCAGTTCTTC,CASSQTRLADNEQFF
TRBJ2-5,.,TRBV19,.,TGTGCCAGTAGTAGGACTACTCTCCTCCAAGAGACCCAGTACTTC,CASSRTTLLQETQYF
TRBJ1-3,.,TRBV28,.,TGTGCCAGCAGTTTAGGAGGGGCGGCAAACACCATATATTTT,CASSLGGAANTIYF
TRBJ1-3,TRBD1,TRBV28,.,TGTGCCAGCAGTTTAGGGGACAGGGACTCTGGAAACACCATATATTTT,CASSLGDRDSGNTIYF
TRBJ1-4,.,TRBV10-3,.,TGTGCCATCAGTCCAGGGGCCCGAACTAATGAAAAACTGTTTTTT,CAISPGARTNEKLFF
TRBJ2-7,.,TRBV27,.,TGTGCCAGCAGTTTAAAGAGCTCCTACGAGCAGTACTTC,CASSLKSSYEQYF
TRBJ2-1,.,TRBV11-3,.,TGTGCCAGCAGCTACTTAGCGGTGAATGAGCAGTTCTTC,CASSYLAVNEQFF
TRBJ1-5,TRBD1,TRBV28,.,TGTGCCAGCGGGCCGGGACAGGGGGTGGGTAGCAATCAGCCCCAGCATTTT,CASGPGQGVGSNQPQHF
TRBJ1-5,.,TRBV9,few,TGTGCCAGCAGTCGAGGTGTGGGTTCTGGTCAGCCCCAGCATTTT,CASSRGVGSGQPQHF
TRBJ2-1,.,TRBV4-3,.,TGCGCCAGCAGCCAAGATTTTGGACATTTATCCTACAATGAGCAGTTCTTC,CASSQDFGHLSYNEQFF
TRBJ1-1,.,TRBV6-2/TRBV6-3,once,TGTGCCAGCAGTTACGGAGGGGCGGGTGAAGCTTTCTTT,CASSYGGAGEAFF
TRBJ1-3,.,TRBV19,.,TGTGCCAGTAGTATCGGGGAACCCTCTGGAAACACCATATATTTT,CASSIGEPSGNTIYF
TRBJ2-3,TRBD2,TRBV28,.,TGTGCCAGCAGTTTATCTAGCGGGAGCCCAGATACGCAGTATTTT,CASSLSSGSPDTQYF
TRBJ2-6,.,TRBV28,.,TGTGCCAGCGGTGGGCGGGCCTCTGGGGCCAACGTCCTGACTTTC,CASGGRASGANVLTF
TRBJ2-2,TRBD2,TRBV2,.,TGTGCCAGCAGTGGGCTAGCGGGACCCGGGGAGCTGTTTTTT,CASSGLAGPGELFF
TRBJ2-2,.,TRBV7-3,few,TGTGCCAGCAGCTTAACCCCGGTGAACACCGGGGAGCTGTTTTTT,CASSLTPVNTGELFF
TRBJ2-1,TRBD2,TRBV5-1,.,TGCGCCAGCAGCTTGGGACTAGCGCGATTCAGTGAGCAGTTCTTC,CASSLGLARFSEQFF
TRBJ2-7,.,TRBV7-9,.,TGTGCCAGCACCCTAGGGGGCTACGAGCAGTACTTC,CASTLGGYEQYF
TRBJ2-2,TRBD1,TRBV2,.,TGTGCCAGCACCCCGGACAGGTGGACCGGGGAGCTGTTTTTT,CASTPDRWTGELFF
TRBJ2-3,.,TRBV10-3,.,TGTGCCATCAGTGAGTCGTACAGGGTGACAGATACGCAGTATTTT,CAISESYRVTDTQYF
TRBJ2-7,TRBD2,TRBV5-1,.,TGCGCCAGCAGCTTGGTGGTGACTAGCTTCCACGAGCAGTACTTC,CASSLVVTSFHEQYF
TRBJ1-2,.,TRBV24-1,.,TGTGCCACCAGTGATGAGTTTAATCACTATGGCTACACCTTC,CATSDEFNHYGYTF
TRBJ2-3,.,TRBV24-1,.,TGTGCCGTAGAAGGCACAGATACGCAGTATTTT,CAVEGTDTQYF
TRBJ1-6,.,TRBV5-4,.,TGTGCCAGCAGCTTGCAGGGGTCTTATTCACCCCTCCACTTT,CASSLQGSYSPLHF
TRBJ2-5,TRBD2,TRBV24-1,.,TGTGCCACCAGTGATTGGGCGGGAGCGGAAGAGACCCAGTACTTC,CATSDWAGAEETQYF
TRBJ1-5,TRBD1,TRBV19,.,TGTGCCAGTAGTACGGACAGGGTGCAGCCCCAGCATTTT,CASSTDRVQPQHF
TRBJ2-4,TRBD2,TRBV19,.,TGTGCCAGTAGTATTTCGACTAGCATCAACATTCAGTACTTC,CASSISTSINIQYF